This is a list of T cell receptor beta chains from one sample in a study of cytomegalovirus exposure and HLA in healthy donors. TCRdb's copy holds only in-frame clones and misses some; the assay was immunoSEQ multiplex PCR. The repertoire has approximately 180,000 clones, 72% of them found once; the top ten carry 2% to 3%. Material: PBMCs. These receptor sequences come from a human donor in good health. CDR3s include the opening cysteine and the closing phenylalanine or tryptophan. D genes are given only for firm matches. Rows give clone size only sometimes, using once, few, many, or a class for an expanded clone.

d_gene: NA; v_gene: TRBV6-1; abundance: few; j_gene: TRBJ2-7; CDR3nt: TGTGCCGAGGGTCGGGACAACTCCTACGAGCAGTACTTC; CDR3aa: CAEGRDNSYEQYF
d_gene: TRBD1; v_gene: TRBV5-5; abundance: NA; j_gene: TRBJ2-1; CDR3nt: TGTGCCAGCAGCCAAACTGGGACAGGGGGCTCAGGTGAGCAGTTCTTC; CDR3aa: CASSQTGTGGSGEQFF
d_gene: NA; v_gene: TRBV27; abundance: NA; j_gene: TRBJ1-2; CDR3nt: TGTGCCAGCAGTTTTGCCGAATCAGGTGGCTACACCTTC; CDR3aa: CASSFAESGGYTF
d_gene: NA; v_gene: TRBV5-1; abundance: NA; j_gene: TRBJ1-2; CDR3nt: TGCGCCAGCAGCCAACCCGGGGGGGATGGCTACACCTTC; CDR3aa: CASSQPGGDGYTF
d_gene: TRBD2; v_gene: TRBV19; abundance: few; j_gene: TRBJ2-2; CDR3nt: TGTGCCAGTAGTATTTCTAGCGGGGGGACCACCGGGGAGCTGTTTTTT; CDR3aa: CASSISSGGTTGELFF
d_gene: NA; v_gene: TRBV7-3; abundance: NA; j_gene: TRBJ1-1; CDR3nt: TGTGCCAGCAGCCCCCGCAGGGGTGAAGCTTTCTTT; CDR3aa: CASSPRRGEAFF
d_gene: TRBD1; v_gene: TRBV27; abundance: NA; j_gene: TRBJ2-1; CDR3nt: TGTGCCAGCAGTTTCCCAGGGGGATTCAATGAGCAGTTCTTC; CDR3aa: CASSFPGGFNEQFF
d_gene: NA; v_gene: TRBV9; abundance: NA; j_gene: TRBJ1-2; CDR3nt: TGTGCCAGCAGCGTATTGGCAGGGTCCTATGGCTACACCTTC; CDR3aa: CASSVLAGSYGYTF
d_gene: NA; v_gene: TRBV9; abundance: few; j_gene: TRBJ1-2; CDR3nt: TGTGCCAGCAGCGCCGTCACGGGTACTGGCTACACCTTC; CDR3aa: CASSAVTGTGYTF
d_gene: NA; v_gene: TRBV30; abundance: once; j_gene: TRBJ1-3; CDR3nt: TGTGCCTGGAGTGTACGGGCTGGCGGGGGGCCTGGAAACACCATATATTTT; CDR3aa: CAWSVRAGGGPGNTIYF
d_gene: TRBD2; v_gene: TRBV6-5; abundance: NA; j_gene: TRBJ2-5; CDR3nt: TGTGCCAGCAGTGGTCTAGCGGGGGTCCAAGAGACCCAGTACTTC; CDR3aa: CASSGLAGVQETQYF
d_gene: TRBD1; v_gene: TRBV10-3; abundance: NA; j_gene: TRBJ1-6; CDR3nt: TGTGCCATCAGTGAGACAACGAGGACAGGGATGGCCACCCTCCACTTT; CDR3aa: CAISETTRTGMATLHF
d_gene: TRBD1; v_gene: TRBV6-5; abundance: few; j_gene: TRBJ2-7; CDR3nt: TGTGCCGGACAGGGTTCCTACGAGCAGTACTTC; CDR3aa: CAGQGSYEQYF
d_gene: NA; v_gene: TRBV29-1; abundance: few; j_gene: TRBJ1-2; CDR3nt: TGCAGCGTTGCAGTGGGGGGCTATGGCTACACCTTC; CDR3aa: CSVAVGGYGYTF
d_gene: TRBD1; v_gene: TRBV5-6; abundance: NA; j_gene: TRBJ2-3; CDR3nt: TGTGCCAGCAGCTTCGGGACAGGGGGTACAGATACGCAGTATTTT; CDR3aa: CASSFGTGGTDTQYF
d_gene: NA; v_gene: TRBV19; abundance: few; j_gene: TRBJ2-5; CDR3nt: TGTGCCAGTAGTCTCAACAGGGAAGAGACCCAGTACTTC; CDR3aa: CASSLNREETQYF
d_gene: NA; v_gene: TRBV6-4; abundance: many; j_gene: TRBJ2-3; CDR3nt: TGTGCCAGCAGTGAAGGTGTCGGGGGGCAGGATACGCAGTATTTT; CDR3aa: CASSEGVGGQDTQYF
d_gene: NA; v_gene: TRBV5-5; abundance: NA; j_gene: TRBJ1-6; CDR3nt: TGTGCCAGCAGCTTCACGGGCTCCTATAATTCACCCCTCCACTTT; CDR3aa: CASSFTGSYNSPLHF
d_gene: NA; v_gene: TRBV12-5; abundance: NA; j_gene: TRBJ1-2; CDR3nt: TGTGCTAGTGGTGAACCCAGGTTTGGCTACACCTTC; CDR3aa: CASGEPRFGYTF
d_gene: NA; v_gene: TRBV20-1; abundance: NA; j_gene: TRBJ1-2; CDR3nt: TGCAGTGCCAGCGAATATGGCTACACCTTC; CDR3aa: CSASEYGYTF
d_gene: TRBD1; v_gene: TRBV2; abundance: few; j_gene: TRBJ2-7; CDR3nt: TGTGCCAGCACGGCGGGACAGGTCTCCTACGAGCAGTACTTC; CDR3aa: CASTAGQVSYEQYF
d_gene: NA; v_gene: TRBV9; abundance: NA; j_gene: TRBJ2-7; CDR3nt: TGTGCCAGCAGCGAGAACAATTACGAGCAGTACTTC; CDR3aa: CASSENNYEQYF
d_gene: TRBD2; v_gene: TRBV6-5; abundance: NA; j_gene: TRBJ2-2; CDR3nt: TGTGCCAGCAGTTACCCTCCATGGGAGGGCACCGGGGAGCTGTTTTTT; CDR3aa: CASSYPPWEGTGELFF
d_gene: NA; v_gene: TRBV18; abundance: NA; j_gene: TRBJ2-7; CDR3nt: TGTGCCAGCTCGCCCACTGAAGGGACTCGAGACGAGCAGTACTTC; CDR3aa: CASSPTEGTRDEQYF
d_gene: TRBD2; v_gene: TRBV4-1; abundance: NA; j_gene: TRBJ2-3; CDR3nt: TGCGCCAGCAGCCAAGGGGGGGCTAGCGGGGTGGTAGATACGCAGTATTTT; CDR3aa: CASSQGGASGVVDTQYF
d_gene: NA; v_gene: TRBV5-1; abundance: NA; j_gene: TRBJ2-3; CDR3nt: TGCGCCAGCAGCCCAGGAGGGGCAGATACGCAGTATTTT; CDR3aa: CASSPGGADTQYF
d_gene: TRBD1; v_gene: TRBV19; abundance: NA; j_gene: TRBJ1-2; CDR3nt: TGTGCCAGTAGCCCCTGGGACAGGGCTAACTATGGCTACACCTTC; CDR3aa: CASSPWDRANYGYTF
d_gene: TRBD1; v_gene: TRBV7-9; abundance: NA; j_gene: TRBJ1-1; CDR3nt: TGTGCCAGCAGCTTGGGACAGGGGGCGCGGGCTTTCTTT; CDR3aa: CASSLGQGARAFF
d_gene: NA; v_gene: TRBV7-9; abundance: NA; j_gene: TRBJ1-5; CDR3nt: TGTGCCAGCAGCTTAACGGGACACGATCGCAATCAGCCCCAGCATTTT; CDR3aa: CASSLTGHDRNQPQHF
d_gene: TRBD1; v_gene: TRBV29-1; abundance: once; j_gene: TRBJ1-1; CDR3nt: TGCAGCGTCGGGACAGGGGTCGACGCTGAAGCTTTCTTT; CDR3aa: CSVGTGVDAEAFF
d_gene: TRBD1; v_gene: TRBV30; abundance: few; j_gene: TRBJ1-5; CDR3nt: TGTGCCTGGAGTCCCTCCTGGGACAGGGATAGCAATCAGCCCCAGCATTTT; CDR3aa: CAWSPSWDRDSNQPQHF
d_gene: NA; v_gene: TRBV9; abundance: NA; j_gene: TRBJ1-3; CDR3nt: TGTGCCAGCAGCGCGAATTCAGCTGGAAACACCATATATTTT; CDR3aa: CASSANSAGNTIYF
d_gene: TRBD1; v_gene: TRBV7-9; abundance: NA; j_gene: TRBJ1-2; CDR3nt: TGTGCCAGCAGCACCTACAGGGGAGATGGCTACACCTTC; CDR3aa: CASSTYRGDGYTF
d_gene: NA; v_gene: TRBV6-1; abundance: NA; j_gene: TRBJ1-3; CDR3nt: TGTGCCAGCAGTGAAGCTGTTGCGGGGGCTGGAAACACCATATATTTT; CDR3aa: CASSEAVAGAGNTIYF
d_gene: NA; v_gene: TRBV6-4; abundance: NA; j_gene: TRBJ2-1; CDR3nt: TGTGCCAGCAGTGACCCGCTCGGGACTCAGACCCACAATGAGCAGTTCTTC; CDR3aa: CASSDPLGTQTHNEQFF
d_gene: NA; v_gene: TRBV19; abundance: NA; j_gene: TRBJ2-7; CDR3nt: TGTGCCAGTAGTAATGGGAGATTGGACCCTACCTACGAGCAGTACTTC; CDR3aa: CASSNGRLDPTYEQYF
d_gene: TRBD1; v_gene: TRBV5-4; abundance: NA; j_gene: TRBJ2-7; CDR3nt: TGTGCCAGCAGCACCGGGACAGGGTCCTACGAGCAGTACTTC; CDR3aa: CASSTGTGSYEQYF
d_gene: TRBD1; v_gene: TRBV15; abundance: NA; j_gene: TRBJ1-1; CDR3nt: TGTGCCACCAGCAGAGATTTACAGGGGGCCACTGAAGCTTTCTTT; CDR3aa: CATSRDLQGATEAFF
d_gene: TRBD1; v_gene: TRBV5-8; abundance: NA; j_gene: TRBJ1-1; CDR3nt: TGTGCCAGCAGCTGGGACAGGGCGAGGCCCACTGAAGCTTTCTTT; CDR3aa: CASSWDRARPTEAFF
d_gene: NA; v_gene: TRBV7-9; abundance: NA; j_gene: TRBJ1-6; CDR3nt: TGTGCCAGCAGCTCCTCTTTGGGCGGGGATAATTCACCCCTCCACTTT; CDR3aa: CASSSSLGGDNSPLHF
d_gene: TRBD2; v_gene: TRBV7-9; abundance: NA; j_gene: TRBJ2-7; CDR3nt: TGTGCCAGCAGCTTCACTAGCGGCCCCTACGAGCAGTACTTC; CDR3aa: CASSFTSGPYEQYF
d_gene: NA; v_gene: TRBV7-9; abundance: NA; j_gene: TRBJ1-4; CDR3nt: TGTGCCAGCAGCTTAGTCCCAGTTGAAAAACTGTTTTTT; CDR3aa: CASSLVPVEKLFF
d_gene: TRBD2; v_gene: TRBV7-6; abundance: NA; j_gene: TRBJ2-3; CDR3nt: TGTGCCAGCAGCTCTAGCGGGGGGGCATGGGATACGCAGTATTTT; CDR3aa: CASSSSGGAWDTQYF
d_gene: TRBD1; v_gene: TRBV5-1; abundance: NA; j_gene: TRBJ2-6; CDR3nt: TGCGCCAGCAGCTTGCCAGGGGGCTCTGGGGCCAACGTCCTGACTTTC; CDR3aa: CASSLPGGSGANVLTF
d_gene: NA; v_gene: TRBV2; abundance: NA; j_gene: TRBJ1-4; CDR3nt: TGTGCCAGCAGCATTAACACTATCGCCATCGATAATGAAAAACTGTTTTTT; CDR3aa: CASSINTIAIDNEKLFF
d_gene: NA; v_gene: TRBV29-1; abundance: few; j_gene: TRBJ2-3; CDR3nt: TGCAGCGTTGAGACGATAGCAGGGGTTGCAGATACGCAGTATTTT; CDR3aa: CSVETIAGVADTQYF
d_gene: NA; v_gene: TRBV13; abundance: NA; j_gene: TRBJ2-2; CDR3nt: TGTGCCAGCAGCCGACAGATCCCCTCGAACACCGGGGAGCTGTTTTTT; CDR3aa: CASSRQIPSNTGELFF
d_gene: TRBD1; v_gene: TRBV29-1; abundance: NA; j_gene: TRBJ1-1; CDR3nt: TGCAGCGTTGTTGATAGGACAGGGAGGGAGGGGGCTTTCTTT; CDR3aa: CSVVDRTGREGAFF
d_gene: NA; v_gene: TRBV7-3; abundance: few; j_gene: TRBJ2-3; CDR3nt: TGTGCCAGCAGCCCCTCCACAGATACGCAGTATTTT; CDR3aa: CASSPSTDTQYF
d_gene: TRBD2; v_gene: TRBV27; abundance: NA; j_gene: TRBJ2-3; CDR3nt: TGTGCCAGCAGTTACCTAGCGGGAACTAGCACAGATACGCAGTATTTT; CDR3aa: CASSYLAGTSTDTQYF
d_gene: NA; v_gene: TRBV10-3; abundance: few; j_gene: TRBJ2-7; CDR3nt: TGTGCCATCACCCCGGACAGCTCCTACGAGCAGTACTTC; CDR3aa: CAITPDSSYEQYF
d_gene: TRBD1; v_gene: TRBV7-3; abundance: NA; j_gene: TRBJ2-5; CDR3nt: TGTGCCAGCAGCTACGACAGGGGCGCAGAGACCCAGTACTTC; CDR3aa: CASSYDRGAETQYF
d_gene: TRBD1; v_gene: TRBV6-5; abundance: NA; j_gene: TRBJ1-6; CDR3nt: TGTGCCAGCAGAACCGGACAGGGGCCTTCACCCCTCCACTTT; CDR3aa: CASRTGQGPSPLHF
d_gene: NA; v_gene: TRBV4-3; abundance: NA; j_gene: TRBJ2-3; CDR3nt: TGCGCCAGCAGCCAAGGTCTAAGGGGGTATGAAGATACGCAGTATTTT; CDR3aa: CASSQGLRGYEDTQYF
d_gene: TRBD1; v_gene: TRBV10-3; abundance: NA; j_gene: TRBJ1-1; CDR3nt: TGTGCCATCAGCGCCACACTGACAGGGCGAAAGAACACTGAAGCTTTCTTT; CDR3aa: CAISATLTGRKNTEAFF
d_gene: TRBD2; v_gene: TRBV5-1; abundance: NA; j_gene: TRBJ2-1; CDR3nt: TGCGCCAGCAGCCTCGGGACTAGCGGGGGGGCCCCCTCCTACAATGAGCAGTTCTTC; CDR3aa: CASSLGTSGGAPSYNEQFF
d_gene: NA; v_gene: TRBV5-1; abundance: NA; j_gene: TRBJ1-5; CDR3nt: TGCGCCAGCAGCTTGGCGCCAGGGACAACAGTTCAGCCCCAGCATTTT; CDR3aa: CASSLAPGTTVQPQHF
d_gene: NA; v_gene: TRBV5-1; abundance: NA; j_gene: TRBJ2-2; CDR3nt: TGCGCCAGCAGCCGCAACCGGGACACCAACACCGGGGAGCTGTTTTTT; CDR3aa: CASSRNRDTNTGELFF
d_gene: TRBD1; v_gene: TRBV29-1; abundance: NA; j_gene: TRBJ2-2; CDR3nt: TGCAGCGTCGGCTCGGGACAGGGGAACACTGGTGCCGGGGAGCTGTTTTTT; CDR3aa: CSVGSGQGNTGAGELFF